This record looks at one TCR beta chain sequence and its context. The table lists this clone with a count of one. Which antigen it targets is not known. Base qualities are not provided; no much larger clone lies one nucleotide away. Library generation was performed with the immunoSEQ multiplex PCR assay. For most patients, genomic DNA was isolated with the Qiagen DNeasy Blood and Tissue Kit and shipped frozen to Adaptive Biotechnologies for TCR sequencing. For most patients, genomic DNA was subjected to high-throughput TCR-beta CDR3 sequencing by Adaptive Biotechnologies. The authors' analysis ran thus. TCR sequencing data were retrieved from Adaptive's ImmunoSEQ software for some 19 patients, whereas three other patients were processed with MiXCR and VDJtools. CD4 versus CD8 sorting errors were corrected by removing sequences found in both subsets at a frequency ratio below 5:1. Because the origin of CDR3 nucleotide sequences shared between donor and recipient could not be assigned, those sequences were removed. To be classed as alloreactive, a clone needed at least 2-fold expansion over unstimulated cells and a minimum CFSE-low frequency of 0.002% (template counts) or 0.001% (read counts). Clones were considered mappable if detected in sequenced pre-transplant spleen, lymph node, or MLR CFSE-low populations of the donor or recipient. The cumulative frequency of alloreactive clones was calculated as a percentage of all sequences, weighted by copy number. The immuneACCESS repertoire file appears here via TCRdb, limited to in-frame rearrangements. These files lack a portion of the clones; in checked studies, under half of the deficit traces to unresolved V genes, and the cause of the others is not known. V, J and clone size reflect that table, while D and trimming were determined from the DNA. Across this sample there are around 110,000 clones, with approximately 90% seen only once. The ten largest clones capture 0.15% to 0.2% of the sample.

The data belong to a study of graft-versus-host responses after intestinal transplantation (dated by TCRdb to about 2021). About the full investigation: The transplants that recipients received were multivisceral, liver-intestinal, or isolated intestinal. Every recipient was given anti-thymocyte globulin induction, followed by about three years of maintenance tacrolimus and steroids. Graft-versus-host and host-versus-graft alloreactive T cell clones were tracked in the graft, circulation and bone marrow after intestinal transplantation using bulk TCR-beta CDR3 sequencing. To identify alloreactive clones, pre-transplant mixed lymphocyte reaction products were sequenced and then compared with unstimulated pre-transplant donor and recipient T cells. The cohort enrolled about two dozen intestinal transplant recipients, one of whom was a retransplant, and a few patients without pretransplant specimens were excluded. A peak of at least 4% donor T cells among recipient peripheral blood mononuclear cells was the definition used for donor T cell macrochimerism. Instead of going to the commercial service, samples from a few later patients were sequenced in-house on an Illumina MiSeq and processed with MiXCR. Study-wide findings and limitations: In patients with donor T cell macrochimerism, the allografts had high GvH to HvG T cell clonal ratios. Early after transplant, declines in HvG clones were associated with peak levels of circulating GvH clones. GvH clones turned up in recipient bone marrow, with some appearing earlier in ileal mucosa or blood, a pattern consistent with an intestinal mucosal origin. The conclusions were limited by the relatively low number and heterogeneity of the intestinal transplant patients.

The CDR3 starts with the cysteine, ends with the phenylalanine, and has 14 residues. Only the CDR3 region is kept as DNA, spanning 42 bases read in frame from base 1. V and J lose 5 bases and 6 bases, and a span of 15 bases separates them. Sequences SGHTA (CDR1) and FQGNSA (CDR2) are obtained from the germline V gene. The label giving this sample's time point can be read as: cells obtained before transplantation from donor or recipient. CD3+CD4+ and CD3+CD8+ populations were FACS-sorted from unstimulated pre-transplant donor and recipient cells taken from spleen or lymph nodes. The chain is made from TRBV7-2 and TRBJ2-3; possibly the D gene is TRBD1, per 6 matching bases. Here the sequenced sample was unstimulated CD4+ T cells sorted from spleen or lymph node cells, taken before intestinal transplant. The TCR originated in a human donor who received an intestinal transplant. CDR3 loop: CASSESTGLDTQYF. The nucleotide sequence reads as follows: TGTGCCAGCAGCGAATCTACAGGGTTGGATACGCAGTATTTT.